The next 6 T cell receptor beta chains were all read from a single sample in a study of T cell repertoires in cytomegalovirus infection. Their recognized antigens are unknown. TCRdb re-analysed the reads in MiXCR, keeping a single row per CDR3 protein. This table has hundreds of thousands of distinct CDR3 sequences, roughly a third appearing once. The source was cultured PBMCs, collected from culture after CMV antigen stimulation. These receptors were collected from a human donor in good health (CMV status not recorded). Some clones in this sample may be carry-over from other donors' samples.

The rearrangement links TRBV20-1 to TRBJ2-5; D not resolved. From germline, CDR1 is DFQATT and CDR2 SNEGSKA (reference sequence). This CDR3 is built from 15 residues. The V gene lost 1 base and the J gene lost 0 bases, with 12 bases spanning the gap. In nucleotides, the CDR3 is TGCAGTGCTAGAGTGTGGGTAATGTACCAAGAGACCCAGTACTTC. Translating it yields CSARVWVMYQETQYF.

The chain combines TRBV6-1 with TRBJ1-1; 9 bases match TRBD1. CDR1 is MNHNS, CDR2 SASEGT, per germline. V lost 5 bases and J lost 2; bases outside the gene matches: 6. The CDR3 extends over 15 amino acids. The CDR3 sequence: CASSPMDRGNTEAFF. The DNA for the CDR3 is TGTGCCAGCAGTCCGATGGACAGGGGTAACACTGAAGCTTTCTTT.

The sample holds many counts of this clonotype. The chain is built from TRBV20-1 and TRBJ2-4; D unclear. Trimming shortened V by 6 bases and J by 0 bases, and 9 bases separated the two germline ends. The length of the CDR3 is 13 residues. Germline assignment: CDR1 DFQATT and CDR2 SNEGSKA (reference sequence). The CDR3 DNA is TGCAGTGCCGGAGCGATAGCCAAAAACATTCAGTACTTC. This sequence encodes CSAGAIAKNIQYF.

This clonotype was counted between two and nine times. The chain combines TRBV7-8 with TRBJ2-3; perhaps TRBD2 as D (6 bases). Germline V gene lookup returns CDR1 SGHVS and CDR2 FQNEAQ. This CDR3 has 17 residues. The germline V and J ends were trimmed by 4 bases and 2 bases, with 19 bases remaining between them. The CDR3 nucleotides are TGTGCCAGCAGCTCCCCCCTTAGCGGAGTAAACACAGATACGCAGTATTTT. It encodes CASSSPLSGVNTDTQYF.

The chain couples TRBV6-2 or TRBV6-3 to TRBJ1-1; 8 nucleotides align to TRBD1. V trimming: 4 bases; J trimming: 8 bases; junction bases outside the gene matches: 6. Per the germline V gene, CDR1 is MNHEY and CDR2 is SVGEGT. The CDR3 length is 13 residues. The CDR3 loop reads CASSSDQGAEAFF. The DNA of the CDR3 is TGTGCCAGCAGTTCGGATCAGGGGGCGGAAGCTTTCTTT.

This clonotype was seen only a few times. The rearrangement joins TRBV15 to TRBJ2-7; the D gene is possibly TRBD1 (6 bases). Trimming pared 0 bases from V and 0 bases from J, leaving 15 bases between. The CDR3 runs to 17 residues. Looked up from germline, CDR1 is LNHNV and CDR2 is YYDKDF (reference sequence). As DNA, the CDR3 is TGTGCCACCAGCAGAGAGTTGGGGGCCTTCAGCTCCTACGAGCAGTACTTC. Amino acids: CATSRELGAFSSYEQYF.